What follows describes a single T cell receptor (beta chain). The entry originates in a study of blood T cell repertoires in COVID-19. CDR1 and CDR2 (germline): MNHEY, SMNVEV (reference sequence). The J segment lost 9 bases and the V segment lost 9 bases, leaving 5 bases of the junction unmatched. The CDR3 covers 12 residues. Cohort 3 donors were reported recovered after two negative PCRs, clearance, or symptom resolution. TCRdb's table, derived via immunoSEQ multiplex PCR, lists solely in-frame clones and lacks some. The table shows some 230,000 clones, with approximately 80% occurring only once. This clonotype was sampled from a middle-aged man who had recovered from COVID-19. Sequencing was performed on PBMCs or T cells enriched from blood (not recorded which). The chain carries TRBV27 and TRBJ1-6; TRBD1 agrees at 7 bases. The CDR3 nucleotides are TGTGCCAGTCAGGGGGTTGGTTCACCCCTCCACTTT. Translating gives CASQGVGSPLHF.